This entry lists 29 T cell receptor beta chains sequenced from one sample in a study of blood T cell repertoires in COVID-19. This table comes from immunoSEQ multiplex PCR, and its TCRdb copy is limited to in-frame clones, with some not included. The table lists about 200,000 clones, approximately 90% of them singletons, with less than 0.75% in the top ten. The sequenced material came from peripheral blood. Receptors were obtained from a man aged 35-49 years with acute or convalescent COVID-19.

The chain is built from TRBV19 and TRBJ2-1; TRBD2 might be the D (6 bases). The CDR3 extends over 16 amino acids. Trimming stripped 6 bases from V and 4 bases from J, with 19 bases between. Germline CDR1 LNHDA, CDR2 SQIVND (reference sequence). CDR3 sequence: CASRDAGTDWYNEQFF. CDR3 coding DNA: TGTGCCAGTAGAGATGCGGGGACTGACTGGTACAATGAGCAGTTCTTC.

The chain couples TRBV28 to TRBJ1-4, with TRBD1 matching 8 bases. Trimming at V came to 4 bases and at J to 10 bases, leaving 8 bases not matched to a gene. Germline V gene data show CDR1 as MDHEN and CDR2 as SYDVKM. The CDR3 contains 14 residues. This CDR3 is CASSSTGGIGKLFF. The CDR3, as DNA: TGTGCCAGCAGTTCAACAGGGGGTATCGGAAAACTGTTTTTT.

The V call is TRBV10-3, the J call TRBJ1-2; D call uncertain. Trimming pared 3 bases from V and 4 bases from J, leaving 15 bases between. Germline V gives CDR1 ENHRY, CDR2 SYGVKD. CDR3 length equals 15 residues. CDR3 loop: CAISESGRTAYGYTF. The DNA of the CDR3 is TGTGCCATCAGTGAATCGGGGAGAACGGCCTATGGCTACACCTTC.

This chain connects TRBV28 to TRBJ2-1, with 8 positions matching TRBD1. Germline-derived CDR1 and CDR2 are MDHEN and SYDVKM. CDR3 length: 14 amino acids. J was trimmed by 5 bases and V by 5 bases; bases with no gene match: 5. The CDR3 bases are TGTGCCAGCAGTAGGGGACAGGTGGACAATGAGCAGTTCTTC. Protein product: CASSRGQVDNEQFF.

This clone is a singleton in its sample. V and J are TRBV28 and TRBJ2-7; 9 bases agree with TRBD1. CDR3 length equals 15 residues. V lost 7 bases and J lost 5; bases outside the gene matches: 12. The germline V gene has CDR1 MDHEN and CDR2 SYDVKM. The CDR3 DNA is TGTGCCAGCACCAGTGGGGACAGGGATTTACACGAGCAGTACTTC. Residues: CASTSGDRDLHEQYF. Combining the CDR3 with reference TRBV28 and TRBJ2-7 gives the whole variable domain DVKVTQSSRYLVKRTGEKVFLECVQDMDHENMFWYRQDPGLGLRLIYFSYDVKMKEKGDIPEGYSVSREKKERFSLILESASTNQTSMYLCASTSGDRDLHEQYFGPGTRLTVT.

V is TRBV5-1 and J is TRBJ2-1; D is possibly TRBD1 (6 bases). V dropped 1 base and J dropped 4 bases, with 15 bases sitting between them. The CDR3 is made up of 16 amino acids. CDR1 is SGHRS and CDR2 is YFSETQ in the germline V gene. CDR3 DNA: TGCGCCAGCAGCTTGAGCGACAGGACCGATTACAATGAGCAGTTCTTC. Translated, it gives CASSLSDRTDYNEQFF.

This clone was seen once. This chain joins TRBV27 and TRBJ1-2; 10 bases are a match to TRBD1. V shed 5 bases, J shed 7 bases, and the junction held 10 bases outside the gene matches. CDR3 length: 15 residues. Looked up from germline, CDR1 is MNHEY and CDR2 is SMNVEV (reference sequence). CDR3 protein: CASSLTGTGDFGYTF. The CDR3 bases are TGTGCCAGCAGTCTAACCGGGACAGGGGACTTTGGCTACACCTTC.

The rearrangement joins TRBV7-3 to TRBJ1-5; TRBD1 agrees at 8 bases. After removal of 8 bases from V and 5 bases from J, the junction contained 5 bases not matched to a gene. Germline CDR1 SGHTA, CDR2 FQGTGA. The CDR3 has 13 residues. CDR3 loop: CASGQQGDQPQHF. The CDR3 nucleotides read TGTGCCAGCGGTCAACAGGGGGATCAGCCCCAGCATTTT.

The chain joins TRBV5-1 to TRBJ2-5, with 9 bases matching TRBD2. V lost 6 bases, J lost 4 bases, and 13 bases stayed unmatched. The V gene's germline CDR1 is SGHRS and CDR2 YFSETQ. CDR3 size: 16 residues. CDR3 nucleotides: TGCGCCAGCAAGTCGCCCACCAGCGGGGGGACAGAGACCCAGTACTTC. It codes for CASKSPTSGGTETQYF.

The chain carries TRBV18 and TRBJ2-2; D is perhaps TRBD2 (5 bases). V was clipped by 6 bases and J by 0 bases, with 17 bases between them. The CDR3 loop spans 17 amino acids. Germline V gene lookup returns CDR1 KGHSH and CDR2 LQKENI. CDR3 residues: CASSQTAGGANTGELFF. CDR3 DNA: TGTGCCAGCTCGCAAACGGCGGGTGGGGCGAACACCGGGGAGCTGTTTTTT.

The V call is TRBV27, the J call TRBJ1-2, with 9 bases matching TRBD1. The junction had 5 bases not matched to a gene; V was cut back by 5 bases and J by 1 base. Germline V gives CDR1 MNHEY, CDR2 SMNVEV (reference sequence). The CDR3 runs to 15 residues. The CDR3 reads CASSPGTGSNYGYTF. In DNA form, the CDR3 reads TGTGCCAGCAGTCCCGGGACAGGGAGTAACTATGGCTACACCTTC.

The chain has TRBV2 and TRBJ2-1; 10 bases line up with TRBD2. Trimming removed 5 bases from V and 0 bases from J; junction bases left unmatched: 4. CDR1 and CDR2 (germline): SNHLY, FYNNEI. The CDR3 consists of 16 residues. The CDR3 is CASSRSGRRSYNEQFF. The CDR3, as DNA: TGTGCCAGCAGTCGTAGCGGGAGGCGCTCCTACAATGAGCAGTTCTTC.

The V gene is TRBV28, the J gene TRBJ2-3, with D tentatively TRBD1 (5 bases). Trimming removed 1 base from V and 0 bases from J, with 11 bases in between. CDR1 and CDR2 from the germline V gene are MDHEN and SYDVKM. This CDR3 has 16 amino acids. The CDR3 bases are TGTGCCAGCAGTTTATTAAAGGGGCCCAGCACAGATACGCAGTATTTT. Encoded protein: CASSLLKGPSTDTQYF.

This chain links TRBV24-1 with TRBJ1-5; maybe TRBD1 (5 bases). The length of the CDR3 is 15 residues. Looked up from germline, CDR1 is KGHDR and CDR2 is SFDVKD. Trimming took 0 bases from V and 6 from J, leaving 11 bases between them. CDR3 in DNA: TGTGCCACCAGTGATTTGGGCAGGGTCAGTCAGCCCCAGCATTTT. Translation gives CATSDLGRVSQPQHF.

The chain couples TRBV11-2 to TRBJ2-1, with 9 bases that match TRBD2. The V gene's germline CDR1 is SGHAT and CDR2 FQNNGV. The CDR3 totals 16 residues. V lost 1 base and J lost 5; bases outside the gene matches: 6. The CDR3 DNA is TGTGCCAGCAGCTTAGGGCGGGAGGGCCCGGACAATGAGCAGTTCTTC. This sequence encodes CASSLGREGPDNEQFF.

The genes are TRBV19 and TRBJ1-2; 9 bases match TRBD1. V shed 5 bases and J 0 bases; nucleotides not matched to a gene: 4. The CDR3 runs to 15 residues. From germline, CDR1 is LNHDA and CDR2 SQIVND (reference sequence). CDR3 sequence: CASSQGQGANYGYTF. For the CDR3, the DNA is TGTGCCAGTAGTCAGGGACAGGGAGCTAACTATGGCTACACCTTC.

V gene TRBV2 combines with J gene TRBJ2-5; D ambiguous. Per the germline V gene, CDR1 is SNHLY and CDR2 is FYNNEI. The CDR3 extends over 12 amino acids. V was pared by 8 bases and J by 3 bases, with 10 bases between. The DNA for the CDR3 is TGTGCCAGCCGCACAGCCGAAGAGACCCAGTACTTC. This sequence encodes CASRTAEETQYF.

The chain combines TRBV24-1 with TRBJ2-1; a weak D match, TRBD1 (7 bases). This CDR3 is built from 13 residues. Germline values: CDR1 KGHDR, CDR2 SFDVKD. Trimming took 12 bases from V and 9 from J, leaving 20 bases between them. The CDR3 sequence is CASQLQGGSEQFF. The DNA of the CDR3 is TGTGCCTCACAACTTCAGGGGGGCAGTGAGCAGTTCTTC.

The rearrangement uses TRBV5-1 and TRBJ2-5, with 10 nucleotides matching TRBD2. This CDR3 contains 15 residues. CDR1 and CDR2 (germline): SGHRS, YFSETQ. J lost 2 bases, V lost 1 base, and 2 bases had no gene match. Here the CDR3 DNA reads TGCGCCAGCAGCTTGACAGCGGGGGGGCAAGAGACCCAGTACTTC. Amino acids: CASSLTAGGQETQYF.

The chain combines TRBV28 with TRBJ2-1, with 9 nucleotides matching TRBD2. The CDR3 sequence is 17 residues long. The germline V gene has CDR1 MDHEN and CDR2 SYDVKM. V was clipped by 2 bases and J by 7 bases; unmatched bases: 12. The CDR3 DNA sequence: TGTGCCAGCAGTTTACTAAGCGGGAGGCATTTTGAGAATGAGCAGTTCTTC. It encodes CASSLLSGRHFENEQFF.

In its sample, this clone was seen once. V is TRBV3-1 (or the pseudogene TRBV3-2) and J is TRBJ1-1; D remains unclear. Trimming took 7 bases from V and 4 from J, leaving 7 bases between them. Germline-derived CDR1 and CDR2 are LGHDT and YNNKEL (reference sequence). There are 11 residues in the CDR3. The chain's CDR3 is CASKRGTEAFF. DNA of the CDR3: TGTGCCAGCAAGAGAGGCACTGAAGCTTTCTTT.

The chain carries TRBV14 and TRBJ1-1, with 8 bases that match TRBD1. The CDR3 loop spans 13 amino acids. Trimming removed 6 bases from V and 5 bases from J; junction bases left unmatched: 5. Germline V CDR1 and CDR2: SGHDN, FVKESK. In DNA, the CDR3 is TGTGCCAGCAGATACCGACAGGGGACTGAAGCTTTCTTT. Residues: CASRYRQGTEAFF.

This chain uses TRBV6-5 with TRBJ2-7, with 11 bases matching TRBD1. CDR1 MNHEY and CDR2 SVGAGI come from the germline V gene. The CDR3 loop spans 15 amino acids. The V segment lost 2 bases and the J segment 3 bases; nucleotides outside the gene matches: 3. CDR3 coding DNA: TGTGCCAGCAGTTACGCCGGGACAGGGGGCTACGAGCAGTACTTC. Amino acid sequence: CASSYAGTGGYEQYF.

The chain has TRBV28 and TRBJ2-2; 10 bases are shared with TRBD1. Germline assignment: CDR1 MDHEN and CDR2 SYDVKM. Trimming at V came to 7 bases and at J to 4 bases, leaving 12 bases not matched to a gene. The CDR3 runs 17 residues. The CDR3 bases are TGTGCCAGCACCCCGAACCCGGGACAGGGGACCACCGGGGAGCTGTTTTTT. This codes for CASTPNPGQGTTGELFF.

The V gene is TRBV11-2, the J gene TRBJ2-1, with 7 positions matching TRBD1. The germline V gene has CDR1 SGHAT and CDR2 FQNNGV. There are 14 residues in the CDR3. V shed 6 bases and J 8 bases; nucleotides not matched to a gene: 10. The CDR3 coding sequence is TGTGCCAGCAGACCAACGACAGGGTTCCATGAGCAGTTCTTC. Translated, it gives CASRPTTGFHEQFF.

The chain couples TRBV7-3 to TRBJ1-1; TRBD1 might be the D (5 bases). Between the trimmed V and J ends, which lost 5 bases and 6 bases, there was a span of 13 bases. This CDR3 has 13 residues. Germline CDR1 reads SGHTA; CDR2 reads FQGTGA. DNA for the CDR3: TGTGCCAGCAGCCCTCAGGGTTATGCTGAAGCTTTCTTT. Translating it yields CASSPQGYAEAFF.

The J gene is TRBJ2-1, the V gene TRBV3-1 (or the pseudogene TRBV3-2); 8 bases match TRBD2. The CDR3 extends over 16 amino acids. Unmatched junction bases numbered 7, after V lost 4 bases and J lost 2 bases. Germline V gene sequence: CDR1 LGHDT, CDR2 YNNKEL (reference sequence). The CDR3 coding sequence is TGTGCCAGCAGCCCATTAGCGGGGTTTGCCTACAATGAGCAGTTCTTC. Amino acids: CASSPLAGFAYNEQFF.

CDR3: CASSQDPWSSYNEQFF. The CDR3 DNA reads as TGCGCCAGCAGCCAAGACCCCTGGAGCTCCTACAATGAGCAGTTCTTC. The chain couples TRBV4-3 to TRBJ2-1, with D uncertain. CDR1 is LGHNA and CDR2 is YSLEER in the germline V gene. Trimming stripped 0 bases from V and 0 bases from J, with 9 bases between. The CDR3 consists of 16 residues.

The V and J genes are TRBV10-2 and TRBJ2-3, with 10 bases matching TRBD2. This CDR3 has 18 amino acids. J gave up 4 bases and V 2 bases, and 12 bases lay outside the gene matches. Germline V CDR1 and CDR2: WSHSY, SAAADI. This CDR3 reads CASSERLAGDFAADTQYF. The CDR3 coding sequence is TGCGCCAGCAGTGAGAGGCTAGCGGGGGACTTCGCCGCAGATACGCAGTATTTT.